These T cell receptor beta chains were read from a single sample in a study of cytomegalovirus exposure and HLA in healthy donors. Here immunoSEQ multiplex PCR was the method, and the copy in TCRdb shows in-frame clones only, minus some. Seen here are 12,000 to 15,000 clones, 63% observed once, and the top ten hold roughly a sixth. Sequenced: PBMCs. The receptors here all came from a woman in her forties or fifties in good health and CMV-seropositive. Both conserved end residues are part of each CDR3. The order of the fields is clone size, J gene, D gene, V gene, CDR3 DNA, CDR3 protein. The D gene is left open where the match is weak. Size tells how often a clone was seen (once, few, many) or the class of an expanded clone, and some rows leave it out.

size: .
J: TRBJ2-5
D: .
V: TRBV28
DNA: TGTGCCAGCATCCTAGGCGGGACCCCCTGGGGGGAGACCCAGTACTTC
CDR3: CASILGGTPWGETQYF

size: .
J: TRBJ1-1
D: .
V: TRBV7-9
DNA: TGTGCCAGCAGCCTCCAGGAGGGGATAACTGAAGCTTTCTTT
CDR3: CASSLQEGITEAFF

size: .
J: TRBJ1-2
D: TRBD1
V: TRBV30
DNA: TGTGCCTCCAGACAGGGTGGGGGCTACACCTTC
CDR3: CASRQGGGYTF

size: .
J: TRBJ2-3
D: TRBD2
V: TRBV29-1
DNA: TGCAGCGCCGGTCCGGGACTAGCGGGAGTGGTGATAGATACGCAGTATTTT
CDR3: CSAGPGLAGVVIDTQYF

size: .
J: TRBJ2-3
D: .
V: TRBV6-5
DNA: TGTGCCAGCAGTTACTCGACTCGAAGCACAGATACGCAGTATTTT
CDR3: CASSYSTRSTDTQYF

size: medium-sized
J: TRBJ1-1
D: .
V: TRBV21-1
DNA: TGTGCCAGCAGCAAACAGGGCAACACTGAAGCTTTCTTT
CDR3: CASSKQGNTEAFF

size: .
J: TRBJ1-1
D: .
V: TRBV7-8
DNA: TGTGCCAGCAGCTTAGTTTCCGCGATGAACACTGAAGCTTTCTTT
CDR3: CASSLVSAMNTEAFF

size: .
J: TRBJ1-1
D: .
V: TRBV6-5
DNA: TGTGCCAGCAGTTTTAGGGGGGGCACTGAAGCTTTCTTT
CDR3: CASSFRGGTEAFF

size: .
J: TRBJ1-5
D: .
V: TRBV28
DNA: TGTGCCAGCAGTTTAGGACAGAGCAATCAGCCCCAGCATTTT
CDR3: CASSLGQSNQPQHF

size: .
J: TRBJ2-7
D: .
V: TRBV5-6
DNA: TGTGCCAGCAGCCACAACAGGCTTCCCTACGAGCAGTACTTC
CDR3: CASSHNRLPYEQYF

size: .
J: TRBJ2-5
D: TRBD1
V: TRBV11-1
DNA: TGTGCCAGCTCTGGGGTCAGGGGGACGGCCCAGTACTTC
CDR3: CASSGVRGTAQYF

size: few
J: TRBJ2-3
D: TRBD1
V: TRBV11-3
DNA: TGTGCCAGCAGCTTAGGACAGGGGATCACAGATACGCAGTATTTT
CDR3: CASSLGQGITDTQYF

size: .
J: TRBJ1-3
D: .
V: TRBV28
DNA: TGTGCCAGCAGCCCTAGGCCTGGAAACACCATATATTTT
CDR3: CASSPRPGNTIYF

size: .
J: TRBJ1-2
D: TRBD1
V: TRBV7-8
DNA: TGTGCCAGCAGCAAGACAGGGGGCCGTGGCTACACCTTC
CDR3: CASSKTGGRGYTF

size: .
J: TRBJ1-2
D: .
V: TRBV6-5
DNA: TGTGCCAGCAGCCAATCACGGGGTGGCTACACCTTC
CDR3: CASSQSRGGYTF

size: .
J: TRBJ2-3
D: .
V: TRBV6-4
DNA: TGTGCCAGCAGTGACTCACAGGGCGCAGATACGCAGTATTTT
CDR3: CASSDSQGADTQYF

size: few
J: TRBJ1-2
D: .
V: TRBV2
DNA: TGTGCCAGCAGTCCACTACCGGGGGAGAGGATCGGTGGCTACACCTTC
CDR3: CASSPLPGERIGGYTF

size: .
J: TRBJ1-1
D: .
V: TRBV30
DNA: TGTGCCTGGAGGACACAGGGTTTCGACACTGAAGCTTTCTTT
CDR3: CAWRTQGFDTEAFF

size: .
J: TRBJ1-4
D: .
V: TRBV29-1
DNA: TGCAGCGGGGGACATCCTGGCGAAAAACTGTTTTTT
CDR3: CSGGHPGEKLFF

size: few
J: TRBJ1-5
D: .
V: TRBV6-5
DNA: TGTGCCAGCAGTTACTCGGGGGCACACCAGCCCCAGCATTTT
CDR3: CASSYSGAHQPQHF

size: .
J: TRBJ1-1
D: .
V: TRBV9
DNA: TGTGCCAGCAGCGTAGGGGCTGGAACTGAAGCTTTCTTT
CDR3: CASSVGAGTEAFF

size: .
J: TRBJ1-2
D: TRBD1
V: TRBV7-6
DNA: TGTGCCAGCAGCCAAACAGGGGGGCCTTATGGCTACACCTTC
CDR3: CASSQTGGPYGYTF

size: .
J: TRBJ1-2
D: .
V: TRBV4-1
DNA: TGCGCCAGCAGCCAAGAAAGGGCTATGACAGGTCGTGGCTACACCTTC
CDR3: CASSQERAMTGRGYTF

size: .
J: TRBJ2-3
D: TRBD2
V: TRBV29-1
DNA: TGCAGCGTTGGGCTAGCGGGAGATACGCAGTATTTT
CDR3: CSVGLAGDTQYF

size: few
J: TRBJ2-7
D: .
V: TRBV6-5
DNA: TGTGCCAGCAGTTCGACAGTCTCCTACGAGCAGTACTTC
CDR3: CASSSTVSYEQYF

size: .
J: TRBJ1-1
D: .
V: TRBV30
DNA: TGTGCCTGGAAAGAGGGGGTAACTGAAGCTTTCTTT
CDR3: CAWKEGVTEAFF

size: .
J: TRBJ2-2
D: .
V: TRBV13
DNA: TGTGCCAGCAGCTCCCCAGTCGGGGAGCTGTTTTTT
CDR3: CASSSPVGELFF

size: few
J: TRBJ2-3
D: TRBD1
V: TRBV29-1
DNA: TGCAGCGCGAATCCCGGACAGGATACAGATACGCAGTATTTT
CDR3: CSANPGQDTDTQYF

size: few
J: TRBJ2-7
D: TRBD2
V: TRBV4-1
DNA: TGCGCCAGCAGCCAAGTAGTAGCGGGAGATTTTGAGCAGTACTTC
CDR3: CASSQVVAGDFEQYF

size: few
J: TRBJ1-1
D: TRBD1
V: TRBV6-5
DNA: TGTGCCAGCAGTACCAGGACAGGGAGAACTGAAGCTTTCTTT
CDR3: CASSTRTGRTEAFF

size: .
J: TRBJ2-7
D: TRBD1
V: TRBV9
DNA: TGTGCCAGCAGCGAAAAGGGGACAGGGCCTGAGCAGTACTTC
CDR3: CASSEKGTGPEQYF

size: .
J: TRBJ2-5
D: .
V: TRBV7-2
DNA: TGTGCCAGCAGCTTAGCGAGAATAGAGACCCAGTACTTC
CDR3: CASSLARIETQYF

size: .
J: TRBJ2-3
D: .
V: TRBV30
DNA: TGTGCCTGGACAGGGGGCACAGATACGCAGTATTTT
CDR3: CAWTGGTDTQYF

size: .
J: TRBJ1-5
D: .
V: TRBV9
DNA: TGTGCCAGCAGCGACGGGGTTAATCAGCCCCAGCATTTT
CDR3: CASSDGVNQPQHF

size: .
J: TRBJ2-7
D: TRBD2
V: TRBV7-2
DNA: TGTGCCAGCACTACCAGCTGGACTAGCGGGAGAGACGAGCAGTACTTC
CDR3: CASTTSWTSGRDEQYF

size: .
J: TRBJ1-5
D: .
V: TRBV1
DNA: TGCACCAGCAGCCAAGAGGGGGCGCATCAGCCCCAGCATTTT
CDR3: CTSSQEGAHQPQHF

size: .
J: TRBJ1-5
D: .
V: TRBV4-1
DNA: TGCGCCAGCAGCCAAGATGTGGGCAGGGGTCAGCCCCAGCATTTT
CDR3: CASSQDVGRGQPQHF

size: .
J: TRBJ2-7
D: .
V: TRBV4-2
DNA: TGTGCCAGCAGCCAAGGAGAGGGTTGGACCTACGAGCAGTACTTC
CDR3: CASSQGEGWTYEQYF

size: .
J: TRBJ2-7
D: .
V: TRBV29-1
DNA: TGCAGCGTTGAAGGGGCGGGGACCTACGAGCAGTACTTC
CDR3: CSVEGAGTYEQYF

size: .
J: TRBJ1-1
D: .
V: TRBV29-1
DNA: TGCAGCGTTGCGTCCAACGGTCCCGAAGCTTTCTTT
CDR3: CSVASNGPEAFF

size: .
J: TRBJ2-7
D: .
V: TRBV7-8
DNA: TGTGCCAGCAGCTTATCCAGGGACTTCTCCTACGAGCAGTACTTC
CDR3: CASSLSRDFSYEQYF

size: .
J: TRBJ1-2
D: .
V: TRBV20-1
DNA: TGCAGTGCTTGGACAGAAGGCTACACCTTC
CDR3: CSAWTEGYTF